This T cell receptor beta chain comes out of a study of neoadjuvant nivolumab and ipilimumab in lung cancer. Across the study: The combination arm added day-1 ipilimumab 1 mg/kg to nivolumab 3 mg/kg on days 1, 15, 29. Study findings and constraints: From pretherapy to surgery, tumor richness and clonality rose with dual therapy. Blood richness before therapy tracked richness in tumors resected after neoadjuvant therapy.

By frequency in the sample, this clone is medium-sized. Antigen unknown. Only in-frame clones appear in the TCRdb table, and some are missing; sequencing was by immunoSEQ multiplex PCR. The sample yields about 18,000 clones, around 80% seen once. V shed 8 bases and J shed 6 bases, with 10 bases lying between them. Germline V gene sequence: CDR1 MNHNY, CDR2 SVGAGI (reference sequence). CDR3 length equals 11 residues. The specimen comprised tumor tissue, sampled after neoadjuvant nivolumab, alone or with ipilimumab, at or shortly before surgery. The chain joins TRBV6-6 to TRBJ1-1; no clear D. This receptor was obtained from an adult with non-small cell lung cancer. The CDR3 protein is CASLRGSEAFF. The CDR3 region has the DNA TGTGCCAGCCTACGGGGTTCTGAAGCTTTCTTT.